This passage covers 12 T cell receptor beta chains from one sample sequenced in a study of cytomegalovirus exposure and HLA in healthy donors (TCRdb year 2017). The library was produced with the immunoSEQ multiplex PCR assay. The multiplex PCR relied on a mix of 60 forward primers for TCR Vbeta segments and 13 reverse primers for TCR Jbeta segments. The table comes from immuneACCESS by way of TCRdb, which keeps in-frame sequences with V and J called. Part of the clones is missing from these tables; in studies checked, under half for an unresolved V gene and the rest for unknown reasons. For this sample there are roughly 150,000 clones; around 76% appear just once. The top ten hold roughly 1.6% of the sample. The sample comprised PBMCs. The source of these receptors is a girl aged 5-17 years in good health and CMV-seropositive.

This chain uses TRBV19 with TRBJ2-5; TRBD2 is a possible D gene (6 bases). V was pared by 5 bases and J by 2 bases, with 24 bases between. Germline assignment: CDR1 LNHDA and CDR2 SQIVND (reference sequence). The CDR3 has 18 residues. CDR3 in amino acids: CASSQDGGSAGGQETQYF. The CDR3 DNA sequence: TGTGCCAGTAGTCAGGATGGGGGATCAGCCGGAGGGCAAGAGACCCAGTACTTC.

This clone appeared a few times. The chain employs TRBV30 and TRBJ1-1, with 10 nucleotides matching TRBD1. The ends lost 8 bases at V and 8 bases at J; junction bases unmatched: 8. Germline CDR1 reads GTSNPN; CDR2 reads SVGIG (reference sequence). The CDR3 length is 12 residues. CDR3 DNA sequence: TGTGCCGGGGACAGGGGAGGTTCGGAAGCTTTCTTT. This encodes CAGDRGGSEAFF.

The chain carries TRBV20-1 and TRBJ2-1; a weak D match, TRBD2 (6 bases). Germline V gives CDR1 DFQATT, CDR2 SNEGSKA (reference sequence). V dropped 5 bases and J dropped 14 bases, with 13 bases sitting between them. There are 10 residues in the CDR3. CDR3 sequence reads: CSAQDYREFF. CDR3 DNA: TGCAGTGCTCAGGACTACCGGGAGTTCTTC.

This clone was counted only a few times. This chain connects TRBV23-1 to TRBJ2-4; no clear D gene. TRBV23-1 is filed as an ORF, its function uncertain. V lost 3 bases to trimming and J lost 0 bases, with 12 bases between them. The CDR3 runs to 16 residues. The CDR3: CASSHSSETAKNIQYF. DNA for the CDR3: TGCGCCAGCAGTCATTCGAGCGAGACAGCCAAAAACATTCAGTACTTC.

The chain links TRBV7-2 to TRBJ1-4; perhaps TRBD1 as D (6 bases). There are 15 residues in the CDR3. Trimming removed 4 bases at V and 3 bases at J, with 12 bases between. The germline CDR1 and CDR2 sequences are SGHTA and FQGNSA. CDR3 bases: TGTGCCAGCAGCTCCAGGGGATCGGCTAATGAAAAACTGTTTTTT. Translated: CASSSRGSANEKLFF. The complete variable domain, with remaining parts taken from reference TRBV7-2 and TRBJ1-4, reads GAGVSQSPSNKVTEKGKDVELRCDPISGHTALYWYRQSLGQGLEFLIYFQGNSAPDKSGLPSDRFSAERTGGSVSTLTIQRTQQEDSAVYLCASSSRGSANEKLFFGSGTQLSVL.

This clone was picked up a small number of times. The chain joins TRBV5-1 to TRBJ1-2; possible D gene TRBD1, 6 bases. Germline V gene sequence: CDR1 SGHRS, CDR2 YFSETQ. V shed 3 bases and J shed 3 bases, with 12 bases lying between them. CDR3 length: 14 amino acids. CDR3 DNA sequence: TGCGCCAGCAGCTCGCTACCAGGGGACTATGGCTACACCTTC. Translated: CASSSLPGDYGYTF.

V is TRBV30 and J is TRBJ1-1; D not resolved. Trimming removed 2 bases from V and 6 bases from J, with 10 bases in between. Germline values: CDR1 GTSNPN, CDR2 SVGIG (reference sequence). The CDR3 contains 12 residues. As DNA, the CDR3 is TGTGCCTGGAGTCCCGGGAGCTCTGAAGCTTTCTTT. Translated: CAWSPGSSEAFF.

This chain joins TRBV7-6 and TRBJ2-2, with no clear D. CDR3 length: 13 residues. The germline V and J ends were trimmed by 5 bases and 3 bases, with 7 bases remaining between them. Germline V gene data show CDR1 as SGHVS and CDR2 as FNYEAQ. This CDR3 is CASSTLYTGELFF. The CDR3 DNA reads TGTGCCAGCAGCACTCTTTACACCGGGGAGCTGTTTTTT.

Concerning this clone itself: Relative to the germline gene, one junction end is altered; a read error may explain this. The V call is TRBV7-7, the J call TRBJ2-5; maybe TRBD2 (6 bases). Germline CDR1 is SSHAT and CDR2 is FNYEAQ (reference sequence). The CDR3 extends over 15 amino acids. CDR3: CASSSSGTHQETQYF. CDR3 DNA: TGTGCTAGCAGCTCCTCCGGGACTCACCAAGAGACCCAGTACTTC.

This chain joins TRBV28 and TRBJ1-2; a possible D gene is TRBD1 (5 bases). Trimming removed 6 bases at V and 4 bases at J, with 6 bases between. Germline CDR1 reads MDHEN; CDR2 reads SYDVKM. The CDR3 loop spans 11 amino acids. Written as DNA, the CDR3 is TGTGCCAGCAGCCAGGGCTATGGCTACACCTTC. Encoded protein: CASSQGYGYTF.

This sequence joins TRBV7-2 and TRBJ2-2; a weak D match, TRBD1 (6 bases). Germline CDR1 is SGHTA and CDR2 is FQGNSA. The CDR3 is made up of 16 amino acids. V was cut by 1 base and J by 3 bases, with 12 bases left in between. The DNA of the CDR3 is TGTGCCAGCAGCTTAGGAGGCAGGGGCTACACCGGGGAGCTGTTTTTT. Its protein product is CASSLGGRGYTGELFF.

The rearrangement joins TRBV5-5 to TRBJ1-2; 8 nucleotides line up with TRBD1. Germline V gives CDR1 SGHKS, CDR2 YYEKEE (reference sequence). This CDR3 has 15 residues. The trim removed 4 bases at V and 0 bases at J, leaving 5 bases unmatched. The CDR3 reads CASSLTGGSNYGYTF. CDR3 bases: TGTGCCAGCAGCCTAACAGGGGGTTCTAACTATGGCTACACCTTC.